Here is one TCR beta chain with its context. As yet, its antigen is unknown. The sample comes from a study of CD8 T cell repertoires and HIV-1 epitope variants. Study-level points and caveats: Nef KF9 drew roughly 5 clonotypes and HW9 one, without TAALDMSHF responses.

Assay: immunoSEQ multiplex PCR; the TCRdb copy retains only in-frame clones and omits some. This sample has a few thousand clones, with 65% to 70% found just once. The receptor was derived from a male donor with HIV. Source material: cultured CD8+ T cells derived from PBMCs.

The CDR3 here is CASSGGFGASSGNTIYF. CDR3 nucleotide sequence: TGTGCCAGCAGCGGTGGATTTGGGGCTAGCTCTGGAAACACCATATATTTT. J is TRBJ1-3 and V is TRBV13; weak D call: TRBD1 (5 bases). Germline values: CDR1 PRHDT, CDR2 FYEKMQ (reference sequence). The length of the CDR3 is 17 residues. Between the trimmed V and J ends, which lost 5 bases and 0 bases, there was a span of 17 bases.